The 6 T cell receptor beta chains below come from one sample, sequenced in a study of metastatic and nonmetastatic thyroid tumors. TCRdb re-clonotyped the PCR reads via MiXCR. In the table there are 20,000 to 25,000 clones, around a third of which are singletons. Each patient went into thyroid surgery without having received any treatment. The sequenced sample consisted of blood. The receptors stem from a female donor with papillary thyroid cancer or a benign thyroid nodule (not recorded which). Some clones in this sample may be carry-over from other donors' samples.

The rearrangement uses TRBV28 and TRBJ2-7; D is uncertain. The CDR3 covers 13 residues. V was clipped by 4 bases and J by 3 bases, with 10 bases between them. CDR1 is MDHEN, CDR2 SYDVKM, per germline. The CDR3 reads CASSSGQNYEQYF. CDR3 coding DNA: TGTGCCAGCAGTTCCGGGCAAAACTACGAGCAGTACTTC.

V is TRBV6-1 and J is TRBJ1-6, with D possibly matching TRBD1 (5 bases). The V gene lost 3 bases and the J gene lost 10 bases, with 10 bases spanning the gap. This CDR3 has 13 amino acids. Germline-derived CDR1 and CDR2 are MNHNS and SASEGT. The CDR3 nucleotides read TGTGCCAGCAGTGACAGGGAAGAATCACCCCTCCACTTT. Its translation: CASSDREESPLHF.

This clone was recorded many times. The chain carries TRBV20-1 and TRBJ2-7, with 9 nucleotides matching TRBD2. V was clipped by 5 bases and J by 1 base; unmatched bases: 3. This CDR3 comprises 13 residues. Per germline, CDR1 DFQATT and CDR2 SNEGSKA (reference sequence). CDR3 DNA: TGCAGTGCTGGTAGCGGGGGTTCCTACGAGCAGTACTTC. It translates to CSAGSGGSYEQYF.

This clone is labeled as medium-sized. This chain links TRBV18 with TRBJ2-1; a possible D gene is TRBD2 (6 bases). The CDR3 has 12 residues. Germline-derived CDR1 and CDR2 are KGHSH and LQKENI. The V end was cut by 3 bases, the J end by 9 bases, with 9 bases between. The CDR3 nucleotides read TGTGCCAGCTCACCGGCGCGGGGTGAGCAGTTCTTC. Protein sequence: CASSPARGEQFF.

This clone was detected many times. The V call is TRBV7-9, the J call TRBJ2-1; 10 bases line up with TRBD2. This CDR3 comprises 16 residues. J lost 10 bases, V lost 6 bases, and 15 bases had no gene match. Germline lookup yields CDR1 SEHNR and CDR2 FQNEAQ (reference sequence). CDR3 in amino acids: CASRPDGLAGVWEQFF. CDR3 DNA: TGTGCCAGCAGGCCAGATGGGCTAGCGGGAGTTTGGGAGCAGTTCTTC. The whole variable domain, filled in from reference TRBV7-9 and TRBJ2-1, reads DTGVSQNPRHKITKRGQNVTFRCDPISEHNRLYWYRQTLGQGPEFLTYFQNEAQLEKSRLLSDRFSAERPKGSFSTLEIQRTEQGDSAMYLCASRPDGLAGVWEQFFGPGTRLTVL.

By frequency in the sample, this clone is medium-sized. This rearrangement joins TRBV6-5 to TRBJ2-6; 7 bases align to TRBD1. J lost 2 bases, V lost 0 bases, and 7 bases had no gene match. Germline assignment: CDR1 MNHEY and CDR2 SVGAGI. The CDR3 totals 18 residues. This chain's CDR3 is CASSYSMRGGAGANVLTF. The CDR3 coding sequence is TGTGCCAGCAGTTACTCGATGCGAGGGGGCGCTGGGGCCAACGTCCTGACTTTC.